Below, 20 T cell receptor beta chains from the same sample are listed, as sequenced in a study of blood T cell repertoires in COVID-19. TCRdb keeps only in-frame clones here, not all; method: immunoSEQ multiplex PCR. Of approximately 250,000 clones in the sample, roughly 90% were seen once. Sequencing used peripheral blood. The receptors stem from a man aged 25-45 years with active or convalescent COVID-19.

The chain has TRBV4-3 and TRBJ1-1; D unresolved. Trimming removed 5 bases at V and 1 base at J, with 17 bases between. Germline V lookup: CDR1 LGHNA, CDR2 YSLEER. This CDR3 has 16 residues. CDR3 bases: TGCGCCAGCAGCTACGGGAGACCTAACAAGAACACTGAAGCTTTCTTT. It is translated as CASSYGRPNKNTEAFF.

The chain employs TRBV2 and TRBJ1-6; tentatively, D is TRBD1 (5 bases). The V gene lost 8 bases and the J gene lost 6 bases, with 17 bases spanning the gap. The CDR3 sequence is 15 residues long. Per the germline V gene, CDR1 is SNHLY and CDR2 is FYNNEI. CDR3 sequence reads: CASVGLASSNSPLHF. CDR3 sequence (DNA): TGTGCCAGCGTGGGACTCGCAAGTAGTAATTCACCCCTCCACTTT.

The rearrangement joins TRBV2 to TRBJ1-6, with D maybe TRBD1 (5 bases). This CDR3 contains 14 residues. Germline V CDR1 and CDR2: SNHLY, FYNNEI. Trimming left V 6 bases short and J 6 bases short, with 12 bases between. In DNA, the CDR3 is TGTGCCAGCAGGGGGCCAGGACCTAATTCACCCCTCCACTTT. It yields the protein CASRGPGPNSPLHF.

The V gene is TRBV4-3, the J gene TRBJ1-2; possibly TRBD1 for D (5 bases). This CDR3 region has 15 residues. The V end lost 0 bases, the J end lost 8 bases, and 16 bases lay between the germline ends. Germline CDR1 is LGHNA and CDR2 is YSLEER. The CDR3 here is CASSQDLGQGRGYTF. The CDR3 region has the DNA TGCGCCAGCAGCCAAGATCTTGGGCAGGGCCGAGGCTACACCTTC.

The chain joins TRBV5-1 to TRBJ1-6; 9 bases map to TRBD1. CDR1 and CDR2 from the germline V gene are SGHRS and YFSETQ. The V segment lost 4 bases and the J segment 7 bases; nucleotides outside the gene matches: 15. The CDR3 spans 18 residues. The CDR3 here is CASSPITGGTGGNSPLHF. As DNA, the CDR3 is TGCGCCAGCAGCCCTATAACAGGGGGCACGGGGGGAAATTCACCCCTCCACTTT.

The chain joins TRBV19 to TRBJ1-4, with no clear D. Germline CDR1 and CDR2: LNHDA and SQIVND (reference sequence). Trimming removed 5 bases from V and 0 bases from J, with 4 bases in between. This CDR3 is 13 amino acids long. The CDR3: CASSEATNEKLFF. For the CDR3, the DNA is TGTGCCAGTAGTGAGGCAACTAATGAAAAACTGTTTTTT.

J is TRBJ1-6 and V is TRBV6-6; D perhaps matches TRBD1 (6 bases). The CDR3 totals 15 residues. Trimming pared 0 bases from V and 10 bases from J, leaving 13 bases between. Germline lookup yields CDR1 MNHNY and CDR2 SVGAGI (reference sequence). In DNA form, the CDR3 reads TGTGCCAGCAGTTACTCACGACAGGTTAAGTCACCCCTCCACTTT. Protein sequence: CASSYSRQVKSPLHF.

The rearrangement uses TRBV7-2 and TRBJ2-3, with 13 bases that match TRBD2. The length of the CDR3 is 17 residues. V shed 5 bases and J 2 bases; nucleotides not matched to a gene: 7. Germline values: CDR1 SGHTA, CDR2 FQGNSA. The chain's CDR3 is CASSLRTSGGPTDTQYF. As DNA, the CDR3 is TGTGCCAGCAGCCTAAGGACTAGCGGGGGCCCCACAGATACGCAGTATTTT.

The chain employs TRBV5-1 and TRBJ1-4; 9 nucleotides match TRBD1. The germline V gene has CDR1 SGHRS and CDR2 YFSETQ. The CDR3 extends over 15 amino acids. J lost 11 bases, V lost 5 bases, and 13 bases had no gene match. The chain's CDR3 is CASRGETGGGDKLFF. CDR3 bases: TGCGCCAGCAGGGGCGAGACAGGGGGAGGAGATAAACTGTTTTTT.

This chain joins TRBV5-6 and TRBJ2-5; the D gene is possibly TRBD1 (6 bases). The V gene lost 4 bases and the J gene lost 2 bases, with 15 bases spanning the gap. CDR1 is SGHDT, CDR2 YYEEEE, per germline. The CDR3 is 15 amino acids. The CDR3 region is CASSTTGQLQETQYF. In DNA form, the CDR3 reads TGTGCCAGCAGCACAACCGGACAGCTTCAAGAGACCCAGTACTTC.

The genes are TRBV7-8 and TRBJ2-1; tentative D call: TRBD2 (7 bases). The CDR3 extends over 14 amino acids. V was cut by 5 bases and J by 6 bases, with 14 bases left in between. CDR1 is SGHVS and CDR2 is FQNEAQ in the germline V gene. The CDR3 spells CASSEGGAPNEQFF. Written as DNA, the CDR3 is TGTGCCAGCAGCGAGGGGGGGGCCCCCAATGAGCAGTTCTTC.

In this sample, this clone turned up many times. CDR3 in amino acids: CASSQAPRDLNTEAFF. DNA for the CDR3: TGCGCCAGCAGCCAAGCTCCTAGGGACTTGAACACTGAAGCTTTCTTT. The chain joins TRBV4-3 to TRBJ1-1, with D possibly TRBD1 on 5 matching bases. V was pared by 1 base and J by 0 bases, with 12 bases between. Germline values: CDR1 LGHNA, CDR2 YSLEER. The CDR3 covers 16 residues.

The V gene is TRBV19, the J gene TRBJ2-1; 13 bases are shared with TRBD2. J lost 4 bases, V lost 6 bases, and 3 bases had no gene match. Germline CDR1 LNHDA, CDR2 SQIVND (reference sequence). The CDR3 length is 15 residues. CDR3 in DNA: TGTGCCAGTAGCCGGGGACTAGCGGGGTACAATGAGCAGTTCTTC. Residues: CASSRGLAGYNEQFF.

The chain joins TRBV18 to TRBJ1-1; 9 bases agree with TRBD1. This CDR3 is 14 amino acids long. Unmatched junction bases numbered 3, after V lost 6 bases and J lost 1 base. Germline values: CDR1 KGHSH, CDR2 LQKENI. CDR3 coding DNA: TGTGCCAGCTCGTCGACAGGGGGGAACACTGAAGCTTTCTTT. This sequence encodes CASSSTGGNTEAFF.

The V call is TRBV5-1, the J call TRBJ1-5, with D possibly being TRBD1 (5 bases). The CDR3 contains 16 residues. V was clipped by 3 bases and J by 3 bases, with 16 bases between them. Germline V CDR1 and CDR2: SGHRS, YFSETQ. The CDR3 region has the DNA TGCGCCAGCAGCTGGGGGGAGCCGAACTCCAATCAGCCCCAGCATTTT. Its translation is CASSWGEPNSNQPQHF.

With regard to this clone: Other DNA sequences in the same sample also yield this CDR3. The J gene is TRBJ1-5, the V gene TRBV5-1; possible D gene TRBD1, 5 bases. Trimming stripped 2 bases from V and 3 bases from J, with 9 bases between. Germline CDR1 is SGHRS and CDR2 is YFSETQ. This CDR3 spans 14 amino acids. The CDR3 sequence is CASSFGGDNQPQHF. In DNA form, the CDR3 reads TGCGCCAGCAGCTTCGGGGGAGACAATCAGCCCCAGCATTTT.

The chain is built from TRBV12-5 and TRBJ1-1, with D possibly TRBD1 on 6 matching bases. The CDR3 runs to 11 residues. CDR1 LGHNT and CDR2 FRNRAP come from the germline V gene. Trimming took 5 bases from V and 11 from J, leaving 12 bases between them. Here the CDR3 DNA reads TGTGCTAGTGGTACAGGGAATGTCGCTTTCTTT. Translated, it gives CASGTGNVAFF.

The chain employs TRBV7-9 and TRBJ2-1, with D unresolved. This CDR3 contains 15 residues. Germline V gives CDR1 SEHNR, CDR2 FQNEAQ (reference sequence). V shed 3 bases and J shed 9 bases, with 18 bases lying between them. The CDR3 loop is CASSFSLRPSSEQFF. As DNA, the CDR3 is TGTGCCAGCAGCTTTTCCCTCCGGCCATCTAGTGAGCAGTTCTTC.

The V gene is TRBV4-3, the J gene TRBJ1-4; D ambiguous. Germline lookup yields CDR1 LGHNA and CDR2 YSLEER. This CDR3 has 15 amino acids. V was clipped by 0 bases and J by 1 base, with 6 bases between them. The CDR3 bases are TGCGCCAGCAGCCAAGACCGAGGAACTAATGAAAAACTGTTTTTT. Translation: CASSQDRGTNEKLFF.

The V and J genes are TRBV19 and TRBJ1-1; a possible D gene is TRBD1 (5 bases). Trimming stripped 4 bases from V and 0 bases from J, with 15 bases between. This CDR3 contains 16 residues. Germline V lookup: CDR1 LNHDA, CDR2 SQIVND (reference sequence). The CDR3 reads CASSTKPPTVNTEAFF. The CDR3, as DNA: TGTGCCAGTAGTACCAAACCCCCGACAGTGAACACTGAAGCTTTCTTT.